What follows is one TCR beta chain and its context. Antigen specificity is unknown. The entry originates in a study of identical twins. Study observations and caveats: Conclusions relied on cross-sectional statistical analysis, not following the same donors.

TCRdb analysed the 5' RACE reads with MiXCR anew, one entry per CDR3 protein. Among 400,000 to 650,000 distinct CDR3 sequences listed, around 20% were seen once. Germline V gene lookup returns CDR1 MNHEY and CDR2 SVGAGI. V lost 0 bases and J 0 bases, leaving 9 bases between the germline ends. The CDR3 extends over 16 amino acids. A further study also used this sample, focusing on T cells expressing NK-cell markers.

This chain joins TRBV6-5 and TRBJ2-1; D uncertain. What was sequenced was CD4+ T cells sorted from blood. This receptor was taken from a woman in her late teens or twenties in good health. The CDR3 loop is CASSYSILSSYNEQFF. As DNA, the CDR3 is TGTGCCAGCAGTTACTCCATCCTAAGCTCCTACAATGAGCAGTTCTTC.